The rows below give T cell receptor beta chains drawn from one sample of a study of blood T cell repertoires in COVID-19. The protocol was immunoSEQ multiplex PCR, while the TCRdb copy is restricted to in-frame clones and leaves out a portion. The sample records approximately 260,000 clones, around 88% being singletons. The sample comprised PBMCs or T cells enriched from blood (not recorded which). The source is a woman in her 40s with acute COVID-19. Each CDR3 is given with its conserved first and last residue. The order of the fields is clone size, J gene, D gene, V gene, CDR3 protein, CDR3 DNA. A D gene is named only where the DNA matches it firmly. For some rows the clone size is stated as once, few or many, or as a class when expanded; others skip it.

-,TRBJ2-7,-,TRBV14,CASSHPLSSYEQYF,TGTGCCAGCAGCCATCCCTTGAGCTCCTACGAGCAGTACTTC
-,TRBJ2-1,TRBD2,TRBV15,CATGGSYNEQFF,TGTGCCACCGGCGGGAGTTACAATGAGCAGTTCTTC
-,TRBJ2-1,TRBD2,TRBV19,CASSIGLAETTLNEQFF,TGTGCCAGTAGTATAGGCCTAGCGGAGACAACCCTTAATGAGCAGTTCTTC
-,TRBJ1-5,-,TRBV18,CASSPQSSNQPQHF,TGTGCCAGCTCACCTCAATCTAGCAATCAGCCCCAGCATTTT
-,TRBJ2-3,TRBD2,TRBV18,CASSPPEKAGDTQYF,TGTGCCAGCTCACCACCGGAGAAAGCGGGGGATACGCAGTATTTT
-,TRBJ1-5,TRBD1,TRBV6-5,CASSQGQGYNQPQHF,TGTGCCAGCAGTCAGGGACAGGGCTACAATCAGCCCCAGCATTTT
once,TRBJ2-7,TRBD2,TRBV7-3,CASSLTSGRVEQYF,TGTGCCAGCAGCTTAACTAGCGGGAGGGTCGAGCAGTACTTC
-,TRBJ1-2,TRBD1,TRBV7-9,CASSLADREHGYTF,TGTGCCAGCAGCTTAGCGGACAGGGAGCACGGCTACACCTTC
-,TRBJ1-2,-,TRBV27,CASSLSLGGGGGYTF,TGTGCCAGCAGTTTATCGCTAGGGGGGGGAGGTGGCTACACCTTC
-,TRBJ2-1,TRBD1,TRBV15,CATSSRPGQVYNEQFF,TGTGCCACCAGCAGCAGACCGGGACAGGTCTACAATGAGCAGTTCTTC
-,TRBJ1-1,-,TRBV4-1,CASSQGVGRGATEAFF,TGCGCCAGCAGCCAAGGGGTGGGTCGGGGAGCAACTGAAGCTTTCTTT
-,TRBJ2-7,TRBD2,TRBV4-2,CASSLAGGNPPYEQYF,TGTGCCAGCAGCCTAGCGGGAGGCAACCCCCCCTACGAGCAGTACTTC
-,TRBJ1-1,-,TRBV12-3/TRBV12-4,CASSRHLTEAFF,TGTGCCAGCAGCCGACACCTCACTGAAGCTTTCTTT
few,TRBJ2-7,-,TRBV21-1,CASSKRRRLAGGLFYEQYF,TGTGCCAGCAGCAAAAGGCGTCGGCTAGCGGGAGGTCTTTTCTACGAGCAGTACTTC
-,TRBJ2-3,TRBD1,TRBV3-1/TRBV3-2,CASSQETNRGSDTQYF,TGTGCCAGCAGCCAAGAGACAAACAGGGGGTCAGATACGCAGTATTTT
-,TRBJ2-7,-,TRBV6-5,CASSYSITPTYEQYF,TGTGCCAGCAGTTACTCGATCACACCGACCTACGAGCAGTACTTC
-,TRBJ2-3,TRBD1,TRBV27,CASSPWTGGTDTQYF,TGTGCCAGCAGTCCCTGGACAGGGGGTACAGATACGCAGTATTTT
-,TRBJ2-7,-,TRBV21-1,CASRQGRDSDEQYF,TGTGCCAGCAGGCAGGGCAGGGATTCTGACGAGCAGTACTTC
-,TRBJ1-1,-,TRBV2,CASTAEAFF,TGTGCCAGCACCGCTGAAGCTTTCTTT
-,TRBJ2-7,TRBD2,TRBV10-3,CAISEEREVEEQYF,TGTGCCATCAGTGAAGAGCGGGAGGTAGAAGAGCAGTACTTC
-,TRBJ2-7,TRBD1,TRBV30,CAWRGTGGITYEQYF,TGTGCCTGGAGAGGAACAGGGGGCATCACCTACGAGCAGTACTTC
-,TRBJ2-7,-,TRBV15,CATSRDRHSSYEQYF,TGTGCCACCAGCAGAGATCGGCACAGCTCCTACGAGCAGTACTTC
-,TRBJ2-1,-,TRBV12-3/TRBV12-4,CASSLGGFNEQFF,TGTGCCAGCAGCCTCGGCGGGTTCAATGAGCAGTTCTTC
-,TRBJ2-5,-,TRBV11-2,CASRAGQRNQETQYF,TGTGCCAGCAGAGCCGGACAGCGTAACCAAGAGACCCAGTACTTC
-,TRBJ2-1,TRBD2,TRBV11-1,CASSPRTSGRINEQFF,TGTGCCAGCAGCCCTAGGACTAGCGGGAGGATCAATGAGCAGTTCTTC
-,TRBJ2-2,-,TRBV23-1,CASSPREGTNTGELFF,TGCGCCAGCAGTCCCCGAGAGGGTACGAACACCGGGGAGCTGTTTTTT
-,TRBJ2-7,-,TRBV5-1,CASSAGQLGFYEQYF,TGCGCCAGCTCTGCGGGCCAACTAGGGTTCTACGAGCAGTACTTC
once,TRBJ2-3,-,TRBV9,CASSPRDGTDTQYF,TGTGCCAGCAGCCCTCGAGATGGCACAGATACGCAGTATTTT
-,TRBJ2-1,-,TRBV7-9,CASSLERRGNEQFF,TGTGCCAGCAGCTTAGAGCGTAGGGGCAATGAGCAGTTCTTC
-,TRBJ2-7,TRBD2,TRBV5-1,CASSLLGTAGGYSYEQYF,TGCGCCAGCAGCTTGTTGGGTACCGCGGGAGGGTACTCCTACGAGCAGTACTTC
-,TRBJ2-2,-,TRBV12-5,CASGLVGAVNTGELFF,TGTGCTAGTGGTTTGGTTGGGGCCGTCAACACCGGGGAGCTGTTTTTT
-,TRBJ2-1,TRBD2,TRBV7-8,CASSLGVPSGDYNEQFF,TGTGCCAGCAGCTTAGGTGTGCCTAGCGGAGACTACAATGAGCAGTTCTTC
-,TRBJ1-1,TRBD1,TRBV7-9,CASSLETGSSEAFF,TGTGCCAGCAGCTTGGAGACAGGGTCCTCTGAAGCTTTCTTT
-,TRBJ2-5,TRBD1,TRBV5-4,CASSGTRWDRGRAETQYF,TGTGCCAGCAGCGGTACCCGCTGGGACAGGGGAAGAGCAGAGACCCAGTACTTC
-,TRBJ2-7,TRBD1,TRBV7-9,CASSRQGFGSYEQYF,TGTGCCAGCAGCAGACAGGGTTTTGGTTCTTACGAGCAGTACTTC
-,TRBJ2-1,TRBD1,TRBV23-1,CASTPGQGRNEQFF,TGCGCCAGCACCCCGGGACAGGGGAGAAATGAGCAGTTCTTC
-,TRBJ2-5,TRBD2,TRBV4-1,CASTFNPRTSGSVETQYF,TGCGCCAGCACCTTCAACCCTCGGACTAGCGGGAGCGTGGAGACCCAGTACTTC
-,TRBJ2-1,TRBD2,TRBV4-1,CASSQRTSGEEFSYNEQFF,TGCGCCAGCAGCCAACGGACTAGCGGGGAGGAGTTCTCCTACAATGAGCAGTTCTTC
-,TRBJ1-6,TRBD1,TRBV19,CASSISGGNGPLHF,TGTGCCAGTAGTATTTCAGGGGGTAACGGACCCCTCCACTTT
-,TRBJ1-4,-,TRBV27,CASSYWGGATATVEKLFF,TGTGCCAGCAGTTATTGGGGAGGGGCGACGGCGACGGTTGAAAAACTGTTTTTT
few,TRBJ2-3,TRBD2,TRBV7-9,CASSVGTSGTWGSTDTQYF,TGTGCCAGCAGCGTGGGGACTAGCGGGACTTGGGGAAGCACAGATACGCAGTATTTT
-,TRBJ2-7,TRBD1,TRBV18,CASSGGDRDYEQYF,TGTGCCAGCTCAGGGGGGGACAGGGACTACGAGCAGTACTTC
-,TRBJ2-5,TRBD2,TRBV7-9,CASSRTSGRDLETQYF,TGTGCCAGCAGCAGGACTAGCGGGAGAGATTTGGAGACCCAGTACTTC